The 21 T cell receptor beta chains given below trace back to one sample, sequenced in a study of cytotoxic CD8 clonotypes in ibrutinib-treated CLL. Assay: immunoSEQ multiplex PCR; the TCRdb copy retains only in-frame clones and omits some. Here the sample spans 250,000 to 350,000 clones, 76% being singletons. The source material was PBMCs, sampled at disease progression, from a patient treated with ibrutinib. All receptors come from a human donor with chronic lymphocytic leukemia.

The CDR3 protein is CASSPRPGRGDYEQYF. The CDR3 bases are TGCGCCAGCAGCCCGCGTCCAGGGCGCGGGGACTACGAGCAGTACTTC. The V and J genes are TRBV4-3 and TRBJ2-7, with D maybe TRBD2 (6 bases). The V gene lost 4 bases and the J gene lost 3 bases, with 19 bases spanning the gap. Germline CDR1 is LGHNA and CDR2 is YSLEER. There are 16 residues in the CDR3.

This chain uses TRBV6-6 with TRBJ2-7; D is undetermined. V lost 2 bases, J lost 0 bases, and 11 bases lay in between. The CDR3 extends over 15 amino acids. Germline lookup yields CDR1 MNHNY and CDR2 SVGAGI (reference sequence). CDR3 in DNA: TGTGCCAGCAGTTACGGTCGCAGGATCTCCTACGAGCAGTACTTC. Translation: CASSYGRRISYEQYF.

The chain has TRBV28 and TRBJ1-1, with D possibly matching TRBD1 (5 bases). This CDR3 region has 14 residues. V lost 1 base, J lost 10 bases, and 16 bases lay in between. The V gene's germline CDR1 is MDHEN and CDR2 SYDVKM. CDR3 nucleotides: TGTGCCAGCAGTTTATTGGGGCGTGTGGGGACAGCTTTCTTT. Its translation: CASSLLGRVGTAFF.

CDR3 residues: CASRTTGTNTEAFF. The CDR3 DNA reads as TGTGCCAGCAGAACCACCGGGACGAACACTGAAGCTTTCTTT. This chain links TRBV6-5 with TRBJ1-1; possibly TRBD1 for D (5 bases). This CDR3 region has 14 residues. The ends were cut back, 6 bases at V and 1 base at J, with 12 bases in the middle. Germline V lookup: CDR1 MNHEY, CDR2 SVGAGI.

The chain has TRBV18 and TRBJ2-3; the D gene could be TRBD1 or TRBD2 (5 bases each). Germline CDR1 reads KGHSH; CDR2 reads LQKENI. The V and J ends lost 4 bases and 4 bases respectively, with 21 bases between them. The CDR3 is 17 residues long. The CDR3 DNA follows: TGTGCCAGCTCACTGACGGGTGGAGGCAGGGTGGCAGATACGCAGTATTTT. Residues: CASSLTGGGRVADTQYF.

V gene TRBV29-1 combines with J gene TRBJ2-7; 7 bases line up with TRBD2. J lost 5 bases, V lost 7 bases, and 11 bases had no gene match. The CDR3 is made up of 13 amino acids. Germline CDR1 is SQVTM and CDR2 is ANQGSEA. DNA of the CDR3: TGCAGCGCTGGGGGGGAGATTGAAAACGAGCAGTACTTC. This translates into CSAGGEIENEQYF.

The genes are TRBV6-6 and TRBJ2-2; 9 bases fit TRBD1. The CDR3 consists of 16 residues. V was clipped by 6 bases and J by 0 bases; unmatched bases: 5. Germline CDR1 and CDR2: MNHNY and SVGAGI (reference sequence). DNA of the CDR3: TGTGCCAGCAGATCCGGGACAGGGACGAACACCGGGGAGCTGTTTTTT. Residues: CASRSGTGTNTGELFF.

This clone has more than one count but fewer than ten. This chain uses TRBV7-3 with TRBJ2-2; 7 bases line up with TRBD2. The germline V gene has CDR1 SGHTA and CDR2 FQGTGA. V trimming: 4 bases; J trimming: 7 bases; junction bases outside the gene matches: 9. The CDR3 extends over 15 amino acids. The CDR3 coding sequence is TGTGCCAGCAGCTCCTCCCTCCGGGGGGACGGGGAGCTGTTTTTT. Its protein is CASSSSLRGDGELFF.

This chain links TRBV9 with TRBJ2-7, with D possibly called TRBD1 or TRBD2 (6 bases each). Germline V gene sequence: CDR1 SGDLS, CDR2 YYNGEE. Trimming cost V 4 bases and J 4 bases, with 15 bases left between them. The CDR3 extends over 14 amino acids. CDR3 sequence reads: CASSRAGHPYEQYF. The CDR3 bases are TGTGCCAGCAGCCGTGCGGGACATCCGTACGAGCAGTACTTC.

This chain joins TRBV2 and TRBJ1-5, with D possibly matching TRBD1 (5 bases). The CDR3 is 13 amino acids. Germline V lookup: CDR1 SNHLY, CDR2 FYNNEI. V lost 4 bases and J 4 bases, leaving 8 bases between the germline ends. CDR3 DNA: TGTGCCAGCAGTGGGGGGGGGAATCAGCCCCAGCATTTT. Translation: CASSGGGNQPQHF.

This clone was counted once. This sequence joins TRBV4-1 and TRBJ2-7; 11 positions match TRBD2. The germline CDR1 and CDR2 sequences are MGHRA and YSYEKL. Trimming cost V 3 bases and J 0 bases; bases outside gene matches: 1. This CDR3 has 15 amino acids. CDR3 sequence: CASSQTSGDSYEQYF. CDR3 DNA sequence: TGCGCCAGCAGCCAGACTAGCGGGGACTCCTACGAGCAGTACTTC.

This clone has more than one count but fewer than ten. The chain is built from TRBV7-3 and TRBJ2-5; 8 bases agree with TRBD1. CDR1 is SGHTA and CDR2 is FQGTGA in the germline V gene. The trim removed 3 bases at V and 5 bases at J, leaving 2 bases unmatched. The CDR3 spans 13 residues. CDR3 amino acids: CASSLTGVETQYF. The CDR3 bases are TGTGCCAGCAGCTTGACAGGGGTGGAGACCCAGTACTTC.

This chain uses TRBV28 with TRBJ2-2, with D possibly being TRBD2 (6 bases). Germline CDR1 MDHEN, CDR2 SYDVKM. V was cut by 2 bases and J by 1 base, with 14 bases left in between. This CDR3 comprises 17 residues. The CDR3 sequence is CASSLTQGLGNTGELFF. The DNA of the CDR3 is TGTGCCAGCAGTTTAACCCAGGGACTGGGGAACACCGGGGAGCTGTTTTTT.

The CDR3 bases are TGCAGTGCACAAAAACAGGATGGCTACACCTTC. It translates to CSAQKQDGYTF. V gene TRBV20-1 combines with J gene TRBJ1-2; D possibly corresponds to TRBD1 (5 bases). The germline V gene has CDR1 DFQATT and CDR2 SNEGSKA (reference sequence). Trimming removed 6 bases at V and 6 bases at J, with 11 bases between. The CDR3 loop spans 11 amino acids.

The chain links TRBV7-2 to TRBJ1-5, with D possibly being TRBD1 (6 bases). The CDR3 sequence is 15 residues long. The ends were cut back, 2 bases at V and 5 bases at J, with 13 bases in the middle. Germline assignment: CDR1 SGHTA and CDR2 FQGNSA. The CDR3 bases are TGTGCCAGCAGCTTAAAGAGGGGGTTGGATCAGCCCCAGCATTTT. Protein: CASSLKRGLDQPQHF.

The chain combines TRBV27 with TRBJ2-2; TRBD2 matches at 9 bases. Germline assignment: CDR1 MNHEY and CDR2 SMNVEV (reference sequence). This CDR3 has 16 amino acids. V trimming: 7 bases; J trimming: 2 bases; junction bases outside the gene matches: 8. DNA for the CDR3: TGTGCCAGCATCTCCCTAGCGGGAACAAACACCGGGGAGCTGTTTTTT. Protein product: CASISLAGTNTGELFF.

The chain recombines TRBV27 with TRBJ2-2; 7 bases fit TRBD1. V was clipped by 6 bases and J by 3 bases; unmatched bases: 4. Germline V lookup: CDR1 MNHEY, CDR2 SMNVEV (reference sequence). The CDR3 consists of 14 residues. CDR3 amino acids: CASRRGRDTGELFF. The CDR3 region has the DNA TGTGCCAGCAGAAGGGGGCGGGACACCGGGGAGCTGTTTTTT.

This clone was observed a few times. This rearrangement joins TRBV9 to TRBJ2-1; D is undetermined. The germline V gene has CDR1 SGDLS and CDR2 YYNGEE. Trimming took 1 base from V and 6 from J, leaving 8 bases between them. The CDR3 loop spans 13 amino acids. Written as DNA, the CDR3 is TGTGCCAGCAGCGTATCAAGCTCCAATGAGCAGTTCTTC. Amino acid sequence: CASSVSSSNEQFF. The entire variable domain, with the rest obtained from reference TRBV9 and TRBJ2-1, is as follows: DSGVTQTPKHLITATGQRVTLRCSPRSGDLSVYWYQQSLDQGLQFLIQYYNGEERAKGNILERFSAQQFPDLHSELNLSSLELGDSALYFCASSVSSSNEQFFGPGTRLTVL.

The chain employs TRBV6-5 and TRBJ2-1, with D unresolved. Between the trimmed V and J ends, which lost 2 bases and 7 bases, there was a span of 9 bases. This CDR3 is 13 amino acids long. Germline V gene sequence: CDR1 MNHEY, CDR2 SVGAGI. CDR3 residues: CASSYRTTNEQFF. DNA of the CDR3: TGTGCCAGCAGTTACCGAACGACTAATGAGCAGTTCTTC.

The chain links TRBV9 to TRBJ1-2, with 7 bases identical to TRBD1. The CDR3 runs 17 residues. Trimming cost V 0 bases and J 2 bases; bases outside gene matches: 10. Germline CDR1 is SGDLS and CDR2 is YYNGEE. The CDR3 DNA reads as TGTGCCAGCAGCGTAGCTTCTAGGATAGGGGGCAACTATGGCTACACCTTC. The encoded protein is CASSVASRIGGNYGYTF.

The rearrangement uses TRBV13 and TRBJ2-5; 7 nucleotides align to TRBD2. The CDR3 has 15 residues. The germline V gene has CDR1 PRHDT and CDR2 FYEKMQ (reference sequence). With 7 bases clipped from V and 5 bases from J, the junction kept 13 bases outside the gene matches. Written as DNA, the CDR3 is TGTGCCAGCACCACTAGCGCCGGGCGGGATGAGACCCAGTACTTC. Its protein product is CASTTSAGRDETQYF.